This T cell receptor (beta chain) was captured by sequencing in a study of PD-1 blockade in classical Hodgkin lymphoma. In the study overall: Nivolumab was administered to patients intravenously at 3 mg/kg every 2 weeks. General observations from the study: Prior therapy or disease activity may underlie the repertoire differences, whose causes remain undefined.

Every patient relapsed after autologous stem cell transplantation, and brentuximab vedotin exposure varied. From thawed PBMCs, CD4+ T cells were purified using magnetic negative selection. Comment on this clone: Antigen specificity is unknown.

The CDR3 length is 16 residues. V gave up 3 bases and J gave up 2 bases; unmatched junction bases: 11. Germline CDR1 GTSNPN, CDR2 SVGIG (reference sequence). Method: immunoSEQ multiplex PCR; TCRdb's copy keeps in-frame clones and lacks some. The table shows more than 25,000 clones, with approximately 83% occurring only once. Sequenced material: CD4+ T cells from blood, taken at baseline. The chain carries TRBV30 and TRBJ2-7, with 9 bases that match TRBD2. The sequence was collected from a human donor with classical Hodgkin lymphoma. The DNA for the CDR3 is TGTGCCTGGAGCCGAGTCAGACTAGCGGCGACCTACGAGCAGTACTTC. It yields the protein CAWSRVRLAATYEQYF.